This record concerns one TCR beta chain sequence. The investigators amplified TCR beta CDR3 regions from RNA transcripts. First-round RT-PCR of the TCR CDR3 relied on the HTBI primer set. TCRdb used MiXCR to reprocess the multiplex PCR reads, holding one entry per CDR3 protein. This repertoire shows more than 550,000 distinct CDR3 sequences, roughly 45% found once; its top ten account for approximately 6.8%. This sample was taken from a study of T cells in Graves' hyperthyroidism and ophthalmopathy. The CDR3 has 12 residues. CDR1 and CDR2 (germline): SQVTM, ANQGSEA. The chain links TRBV29-1 to TRBJ1-2; D remains ambiguous. This TCR was recovered from an adult man with Graves' disease, either hyperthyroidism or ophthalmopathy (not recorded which). Sequenced: peripheral blood or thyroid tissue (not recorded which). In DNA form, the CDR3 reads TGCAGTTTAGGCAGAGATAACTATGGCTACACCTTC. It translates to CSLGRDNYGYTF. Filled out from reference TRBV29-1 and TRBJ1-2, the complete variable domain reads SAVISQKPSRDICQRGTSLTIQCQVDSQVTMMFWYRQQPGQSLTLIATANQGSEATYESGFVIDKFPISRPNLTFSTLTVSNMSPEDSSIYLCSLGRDNYGYTFGSGTRLTVV.